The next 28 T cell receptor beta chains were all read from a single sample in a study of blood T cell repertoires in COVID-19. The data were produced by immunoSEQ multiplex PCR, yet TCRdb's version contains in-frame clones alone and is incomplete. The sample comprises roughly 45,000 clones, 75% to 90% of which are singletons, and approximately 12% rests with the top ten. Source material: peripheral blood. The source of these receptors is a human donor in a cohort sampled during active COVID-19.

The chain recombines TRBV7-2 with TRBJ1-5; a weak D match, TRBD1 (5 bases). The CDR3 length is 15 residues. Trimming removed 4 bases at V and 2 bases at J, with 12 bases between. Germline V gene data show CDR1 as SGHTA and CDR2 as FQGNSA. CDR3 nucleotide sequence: TGTGCCAGCAGCTGGGGACTTGTGCGCAATCAGCCCCAGCATTTT. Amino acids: CASSWGLVRNQPQHF.

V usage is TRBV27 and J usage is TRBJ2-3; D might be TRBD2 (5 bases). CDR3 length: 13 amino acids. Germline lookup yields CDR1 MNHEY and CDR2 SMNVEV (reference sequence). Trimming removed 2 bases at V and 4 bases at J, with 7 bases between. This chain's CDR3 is CASSLLGADTQYF. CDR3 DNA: TGTGCCAGCAGTTTACTCGGGGCAGATACGCAGTATTTT.

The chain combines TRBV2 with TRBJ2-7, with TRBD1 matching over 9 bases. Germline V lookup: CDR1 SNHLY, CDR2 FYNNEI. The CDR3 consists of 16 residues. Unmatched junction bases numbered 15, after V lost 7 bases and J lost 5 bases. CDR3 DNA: TGTGCCAGCATGTTGTTCGGGACAGGGTTCGTCGACGAGCAGTACTTC. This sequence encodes CASMLFGTGFVDEQYF.

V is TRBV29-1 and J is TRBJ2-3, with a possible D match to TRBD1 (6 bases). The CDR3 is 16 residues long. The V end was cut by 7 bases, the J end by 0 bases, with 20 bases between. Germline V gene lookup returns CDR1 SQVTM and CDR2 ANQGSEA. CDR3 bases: TGCAGCGCCAGAACGACCGGGACAAAGAGCACAGATACGCAGTATTTT. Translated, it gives CSARTTGTKSTDTQYF.

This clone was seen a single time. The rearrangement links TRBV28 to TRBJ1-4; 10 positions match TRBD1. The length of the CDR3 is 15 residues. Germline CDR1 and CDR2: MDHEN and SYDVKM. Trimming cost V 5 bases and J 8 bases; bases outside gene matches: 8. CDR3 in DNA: TGTGCCAGCAGTACGGGGACAGGGGATTTCGAAAAACTGTTTTTT. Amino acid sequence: CASSTGTGDFEKLFF.

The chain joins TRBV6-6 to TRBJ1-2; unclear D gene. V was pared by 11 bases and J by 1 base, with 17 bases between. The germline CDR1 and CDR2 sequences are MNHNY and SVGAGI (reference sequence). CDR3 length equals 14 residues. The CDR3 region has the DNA TGTGCCGCGGTAGGAGGGTCGAGTAACTATGGCTACACCTTC. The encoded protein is CAAVGGSSNYGYTF.

CDR3 sequence reads: CASAIQGAVGFSEKLFF. As DNA, the CDR3 is TGTGCCAGCGCCATACAGGGGGCTGTGGGGTTTAGTGAAAAACTGTTTTTT. This chain links TRBV6-8 with TRBJ1-4; 9 bases are a match to TRBD1. The CDR3 loop spans 17 amino acids. Germline V CDR1 and CDR2: MNHGY, SAAAGT. V shed 8 bases, J shed 7 bases, and the junction held 17 bases outside the gene matches.

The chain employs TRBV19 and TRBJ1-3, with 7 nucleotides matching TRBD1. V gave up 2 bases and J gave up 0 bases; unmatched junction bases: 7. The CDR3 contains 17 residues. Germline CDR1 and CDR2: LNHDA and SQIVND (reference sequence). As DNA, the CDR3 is TGTGCCAGTAGTATACTCGGGACAGCAAGCTCTGGAAACACCATATATTTT. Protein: CASSILGTASSGNTIYF.

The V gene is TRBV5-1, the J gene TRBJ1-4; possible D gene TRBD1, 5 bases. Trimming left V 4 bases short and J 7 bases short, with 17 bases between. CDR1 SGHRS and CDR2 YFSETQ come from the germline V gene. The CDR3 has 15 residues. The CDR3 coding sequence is TGCGCCAGCAGCGAAATCCAGGGACTAAGTGAAAAACTGTTTTTT. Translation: CASSEIQGLSEKLFF.

The CDR3 nucleotides read TGTGCCAGCAGCTCAGGACAGGATAATTCACCCCTCCACTTT. This encodes CASSSGQDNSPLHF. The chain employs TRBV7-9 and TRBJ1-6, with 7 bases that match TRBD1. This CDR3 has 14 residues. CDR1 and CDR2 from the germline V gene are SEHNR and FQNEAQ (reference sequence). The trim removed 4 bases at V and 5 bases at J, leaving 2 bases unmatched.

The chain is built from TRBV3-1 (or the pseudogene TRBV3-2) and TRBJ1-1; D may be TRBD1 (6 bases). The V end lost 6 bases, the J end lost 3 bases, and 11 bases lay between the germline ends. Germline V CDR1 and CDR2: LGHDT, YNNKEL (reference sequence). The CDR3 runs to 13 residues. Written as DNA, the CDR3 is TGTGCCAGCAGTCTACAGGGATACACTGAAGCTTTCTTT. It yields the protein CASSLQGYTEAFF.

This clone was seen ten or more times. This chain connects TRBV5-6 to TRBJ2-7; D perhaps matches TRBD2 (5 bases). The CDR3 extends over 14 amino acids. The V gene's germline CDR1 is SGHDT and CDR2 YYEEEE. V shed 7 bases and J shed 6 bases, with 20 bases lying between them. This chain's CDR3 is CASGRTRRWGEQYF. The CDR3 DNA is TGTGCCAGCGGAAGGACTCGCCGTTGGGGCGAGCAGTACTTC.

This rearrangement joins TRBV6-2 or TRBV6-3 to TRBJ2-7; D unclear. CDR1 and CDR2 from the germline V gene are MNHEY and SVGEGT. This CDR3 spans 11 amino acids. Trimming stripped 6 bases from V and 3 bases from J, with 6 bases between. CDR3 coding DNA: TGTGCCAGCAGCCTCAACTACGAGCAGTACTTC. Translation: CASSLNYEQYF.

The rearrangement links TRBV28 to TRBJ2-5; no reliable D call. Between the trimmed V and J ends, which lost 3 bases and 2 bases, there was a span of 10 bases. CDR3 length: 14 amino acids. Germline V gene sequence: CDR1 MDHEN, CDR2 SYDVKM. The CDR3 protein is CASSFRNSQETQYF. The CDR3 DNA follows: TGTGCCAGCAGTTTCAGGAACTCACAAGAGACCCAGTACTTC.

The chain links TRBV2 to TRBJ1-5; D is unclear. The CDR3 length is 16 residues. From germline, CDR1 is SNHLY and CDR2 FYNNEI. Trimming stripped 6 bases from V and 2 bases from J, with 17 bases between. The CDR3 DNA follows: TGTGCCAGCAGGCGCCCATCAGGTTCAGGCAATCAGCCCCAGCATTTT. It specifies CASRRPSGSGNQPQHF.

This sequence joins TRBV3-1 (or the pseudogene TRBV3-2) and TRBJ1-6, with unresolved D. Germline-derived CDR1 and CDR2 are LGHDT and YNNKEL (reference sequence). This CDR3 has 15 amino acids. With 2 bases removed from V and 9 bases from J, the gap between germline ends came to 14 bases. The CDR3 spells CASSQIRDLGSPLHF. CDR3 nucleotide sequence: TGTGCCAGCAGCCAAATTCGGGATTTAGGTTCACCCCTCCACTTT.

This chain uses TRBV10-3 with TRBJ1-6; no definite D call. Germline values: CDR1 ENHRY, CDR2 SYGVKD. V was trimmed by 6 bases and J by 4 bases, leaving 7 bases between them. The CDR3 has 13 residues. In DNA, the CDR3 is TGTGCCATCAGGGCGGAGTATAATTCACCCCTCCACTTT. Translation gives CAIRAEYNSPLHF.

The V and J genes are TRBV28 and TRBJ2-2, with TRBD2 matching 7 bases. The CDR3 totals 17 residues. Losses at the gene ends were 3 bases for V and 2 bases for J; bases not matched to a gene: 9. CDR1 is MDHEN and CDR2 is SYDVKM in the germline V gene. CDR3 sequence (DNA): TGTGCCAGCAGTTTCGGGGCTCTAGCGGTAAACACCGGGGAGCTGTTTTTT. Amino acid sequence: CASSFGALAVNTGELFF.

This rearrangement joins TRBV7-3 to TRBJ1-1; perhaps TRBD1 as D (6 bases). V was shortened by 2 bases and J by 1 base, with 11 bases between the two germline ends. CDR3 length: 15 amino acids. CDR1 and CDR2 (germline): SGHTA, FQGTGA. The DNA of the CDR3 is TGTGCCAGCAGCTTACAGGCAGGGGCGAACACTGAAGCTTTCTTT. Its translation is CASSLQAGANTEAFF.

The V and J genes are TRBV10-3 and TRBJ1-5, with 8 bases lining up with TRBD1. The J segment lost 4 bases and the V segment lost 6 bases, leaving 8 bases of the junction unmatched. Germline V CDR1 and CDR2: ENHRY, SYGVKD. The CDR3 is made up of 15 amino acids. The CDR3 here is CAIRETGEENQPQHF. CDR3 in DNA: TGTGCCATCAGGGAGACAGGGGAGGAAAATCAGCCCCAGCATTTT.

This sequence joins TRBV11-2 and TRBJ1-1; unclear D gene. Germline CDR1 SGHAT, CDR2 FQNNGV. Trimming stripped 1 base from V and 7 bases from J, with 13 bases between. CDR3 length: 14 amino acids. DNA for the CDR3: TGTGCCAGCAGCTTAGCAGGTACCACCTTTGAAGCTTTCTTT. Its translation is CASSLAGTTFEAFF.

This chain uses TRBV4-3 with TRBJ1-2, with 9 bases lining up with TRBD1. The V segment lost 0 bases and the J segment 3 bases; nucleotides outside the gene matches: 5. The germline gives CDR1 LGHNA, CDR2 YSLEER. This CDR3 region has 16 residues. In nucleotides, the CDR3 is TGCGCCAGCAGCCAAGAGGGTGGGACAGGGTACTATGGCTACACCTTC. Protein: CASSQEGGTGYYGYTF.

In DNA, the CDR3 is TGTGCCAGCAGCGACTCCGACTACGGCTCCTACGAGCAGTACTTC. This codes for CASSDSDYGSYEQYF. The rearrangement uses TRBV13 and TRBJ2-7; tentative D call: TRBD2 (5 bases). There are 15 residues in the CDR3. V was clipped by 5 bases and J by 0 bases, with 14 bases between them. Germline CDR1 and CDR2: PRHDT and FYEKMQ (reference sequence).

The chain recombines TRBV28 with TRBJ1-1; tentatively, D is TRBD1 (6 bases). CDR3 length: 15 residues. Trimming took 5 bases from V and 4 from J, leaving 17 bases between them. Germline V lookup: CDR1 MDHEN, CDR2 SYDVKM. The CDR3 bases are TGTGCCAGCAGTGCCCCCTCAGGGGCGAGCACTGAAGCTTTCTTT. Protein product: CASSAPSGASTEAFF.

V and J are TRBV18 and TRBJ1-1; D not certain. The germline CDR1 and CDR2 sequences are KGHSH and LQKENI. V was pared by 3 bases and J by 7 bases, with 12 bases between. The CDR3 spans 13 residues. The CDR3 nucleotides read TGTGCCAGCTCACCGGCAGGCTATGGTGAAGCTTTCTTT. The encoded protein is CASSPAGYGEAFF.

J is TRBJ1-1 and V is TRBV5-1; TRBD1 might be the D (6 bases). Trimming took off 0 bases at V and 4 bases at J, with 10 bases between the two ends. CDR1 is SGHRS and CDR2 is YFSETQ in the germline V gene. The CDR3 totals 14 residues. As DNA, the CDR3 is TGCGCCAGCAGCTTGGAGCAGGGGAGCACTGAAGCTTTCTTT. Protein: CASSLEQGSTEAFF.

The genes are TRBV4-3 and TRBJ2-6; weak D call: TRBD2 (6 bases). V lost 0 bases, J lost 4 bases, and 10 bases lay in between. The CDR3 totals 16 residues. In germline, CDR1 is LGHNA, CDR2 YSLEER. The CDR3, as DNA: TGCGCCAGCAGCCAAGATGCGGGGTTCGGGGCCAACGTCCTGACTTTC. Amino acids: CASSQDAGFGANVLTF.

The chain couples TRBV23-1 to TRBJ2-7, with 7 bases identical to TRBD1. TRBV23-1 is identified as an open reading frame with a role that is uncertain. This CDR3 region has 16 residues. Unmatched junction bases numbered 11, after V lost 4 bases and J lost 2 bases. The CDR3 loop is CASSLSRGQKAYEQYF. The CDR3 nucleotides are TGCGCCAGCAGTCTTTCAAGGGGGCAGAAGGCCTACGAGCAGTACTTC.